A single sample gave rise to the 24 T cell receptor beta chains below, sequenced in a study of control samples from healthy donors and cancer patients. Assay: immunoSEQ multiplex PCR; the TCRdb copy retains only in-frame clones and omits some. The sample carries some 70,000 clones, approximately 86% recorded once. Sample: blood. These receptors originate from a man aged 60-69 years in good health.

This clone was observed a handful of times. The rearrangement joins TRBV27 to TRBJ2-1; 7 nucleotides align to TRBD1. CDR3 length: 17 amino acids. Germline trimming cut 2 bases from V and 0 bases from J; bases unmatched to any gene: 7. Per the germline V gene, CDR1 is MNHEY and CDR2 is SMNVEV (reference sequence). As DNA, the CDR3 is TGTGCCAGCAGTTTAAGACAGGGCATTGTCTCCTACAATGAGCAGTTCTTC. This sequence encodes CASSLRQGIVSYNEQFF.

This rearrangement joins TRBV6-5 to TRBJ2-2; D is ambiguous. Trimming took 11 bases from V and 2 from J, leaving 12 bases between them. CDR3 size: 13 residues. Germline V gene lookup returns CDR1 MNHEY and CDR2 SVGAGI. The CDR3 sequence is CASWALNTGELFF. Written as DNA, the CDR3 is TGTGCCTCCTGGGCCCTAAACACCGGGGAGCTGTTTTTT.

Ten or more counts support this clone. This chain links TRBV7-3 with TRBJ1-6, with 9 nucleotides matching TRBD1. The CDR3 sequence is 14 residues long. Germline assignment: CDR1 SGHTA and CDR2 FQGTGA. Trimming took 10 bases from V and 9 from J; bases not matched to a gene: 10. CDR3 in DNA: TGTGCCAACAACAGGGACAGGGTCAGTTCACCCCTCCACTTT. Amino acid sequence: CANNRDRVSSPLHF.

The chain employs TRBV28 and TRBJ1-5, with D maybe TRBD1 (5 bases). Germline loops: CDR1 MDHEN, CDR2 SYDVKM. The ends were cut back, 3 bases at V and 0 bases at J, with 9 bases in the middle. The CDR3 sequence is 15 residues long. The CDR3 coding sequence is TGTGCCAGCAGTTTCCCCGGGGCTAGCAATCAGCCCCAGCATTTT. It encodes CASSFPGASNQPQHF.

In this sample, this clone turned up once. The genes are TRBV5-4 and TRBJ2-3; tentatively, D is TRBD1 (6 bases). The germline V and J ends were trimmed by 4 bases and 2 bases, with 11 bases remaining between them. Germline values: CDR1 SGHNT, CDR2 YYREEE (reference sequence). CDR3 length: 14 residues. The CDR3 DNA is TGTGCCAGCAGCACAGGACAGCCCACAGATACGCAGTATTTT. It translates to CASSTGQPTDTQYF.

V usage is TRBV28 and J usage is TRBJ2-1; D gene ambiguous. The CDR3 is 11 amino acids. Germline-derived CDR1 and CDR2 are MDHEN and SYDVKM. V lost 3 bases, J lost 10 bases, and 7 bases lay in between. CDR3: CASSLAPEQFF. CDR3 in DNA: TGTGCCAGCAGTTTGGCCCCCGAGCAGTTCTTC.

This clone was seen a single time. V and J are TRBV3-1 (or the pseudogene TRBV3-2) and TRBJ1-1; a possible D gene is TRBD1 (6 bases). V lost 1 base and J lost 0, with 15 bases in between. CDR1 is LGHDT and CDR2 is YNNKEL in the germline V gene (reference sequence). The CDR3 is made up of 17 amino acids. The CDR3 here is CASSQAGALSMNTEAFF. CDR3 bases: TGTGCCAGCAGCCAAGCGGGGGCTCTCTCCATGAACACTGAAGCTTTCTTT.

J is TRBJ2-1 and V is TRBV5-1, with 9 bases fitting TRBD1. Germline V lookup: CDR1 SGHRS, CDR2 YFSETQ. The CDR3 is 17 amino acids. The junction had 14 bases not matched to a gene; V was cut back by 0 bases and J by 10 bases. CDR3 bases: TGCGCCAGCAGCTTGGGTATTACAGGGGGCAGGGTGTGGGAGCAGTTCTTC. Translated: CASSLGITGGRVWEQFF.

The chain carries TRBV7-2 and TRBJ2-6; 8 bases are shared with TRBD2. Germline assignment: CDR1 SGHTA and CDR2 FQGNSA. CDR3 length: 17 residues. Trimming removed 5 bases from V and 0 bases from J; junction bases left unmatched: 6. For the CDR3, the DNA is TGTGCCAGCAGCCGCGGGACTAGAATCTCTGGGGCCAACGTCCTGACTTTC. Protein sequence: CASSRGTRISGANVLTF.

V is TRBV4-3 and J is TRBJ2-1; D gene uncertain. Trimming took 2 bases from V and 3 from J, leaving 14 bases between them. Germline V gives CDR1 LGHNA, CDR2 YSLEER. The CDR3 loop spans 16 amino acids. CDR3 loop: CASSQSSVDNYNEQFF. The CDR3 bases are TGCGCCAGCAGCCAATCGTCGGTCGATAACTACAATGAGCAGTTCTTC.

This clone was detected a few times. The chain couples TRBV7-6 to TRBJ2-3, with 8 bases that match TRBD2. Germline V CDR1 and CDR2: SGHVS, FNYEAQ. The trim removed 2 bases at V and 6 bases at J, leaving 7 bases unmatched. This CDR3 region has 15 residues. The CDR3 region has the DNA TGTGCCAGCAGCTTAATGGGGACTAGATTGGATACGCAGTATTTT. Translation gives CASSLMGTRLDTQYF.

The J gene is TRBJ1-4, the V gene TRBV30; 8 bases match TRBD1. Unmatched junction bases numbered 2, after V lost 1 base and J lost 7 bases. Germline V gene data show CDR1 as GTSNPN and CDR2 as SVGIG (reference sequence). This CDR3 is 13 amino acids long. As DNA, the CDR3 is TGTGCCTGGAGTGGACAGGGGCCTGAAAAACTGTTTTTT. Protein product: CAWSGQGPEKLFF.

The gene calls are TRBV7-3 and TRBJ1-4; D is uncertain. The CDR3 runs to 12 residues. The V and J ends lost 3 bases and 8 bases respectively, with 7 bases between them. The germline V gene has CDR1 SGHTA and CDR2 FQGTGA. The CDR3, as DNA: TGTGCCAGCAGCTTCTACGTCGAAAAACTGTTTTTT. Protein product: CASSFYVEKLFF. Drawing the rest from reference TRBV7-3 and TRBJ1-4, the complete variable domain is GAGVSQTPSNKVTEKGKYVELRCDPISGHTALYWYRQSLGQGPEFLIYFQGTGAADDSGLPNDRFFAVRPEGSVSTLKIQRTERGDSAVYLCASSFYVEKLFFGSGTQLSVL.

This chain links TRBV5-1 with TRBJ2-7, with 7 bases identical to TRBD2. The V and J ends lost 8 bases and 4 bases, in that order; junction bases with no gene match: 12. Germline V lookup: CDR1 SGHRS, CDR2 YFSETQ. The CDR3 is 14 amino acids. CDR3 protein: CASAFPGGRYEQYF. The DNA of the CDR3 is TGCGCCAGTGCTTTCCCGGGGGGTAGGTACGAGCAGTACTTC.

In this sample, this clone turned up once. The CDR3 DNA follows: TGTGCCAGCAGTGAAGTTAGACAAACGTCTAACTATGGCTACACCTTC. It specifies CASSEVRQTSNYGYTF. V usage is TRBV2 and J usage is TRBJ1-2; D is uncertain. V lost 1 base to trimming and J lost 0 bases, with 12 bases between them. The CDR3 has 16 residues. Germline assignment: CDR1 SNHLY and CDR2 FYNNEI. The full variable domain, its missing parts supplied by reference TRBV2 and TRBJ1-2, is EPEVTQTPSHQVTQMGQEVILRCVPISNHLYFYWYRQILGQKVEFLVSFYNNEISEKSEIFDDQFSVERPDGSNFTLKIRSTKLEDSAMYFCASSEVRQTSNYGYTFGSGTRLTVV.

The table lists this clone with a few counts. The chain uses TRBV18 and TRBJ1-5; 8 bases are shared with TRBD1. Germline trimming cut 3 bases from V and 5 bases from J; bases unmatched to any gene: 6. Germline V lookup: CDR1 KGHSH, CDR2 LQKENI. This CDR3 has 15 amino acids. The CDR3 coding sequence is TGTGCCAGCTCACCTGGGACAGGAAATTATCAGCCCCAGCATTTT. Protein: CASSPGTGNYQPQHF.

Only one count was recorded for this clone. J is TRBJ2-1 and V is TRBV5-1; D possibly corresponds to TRBD1 (5 bases). V lost 1 base to trimming and J lost 2 bases, with 13 bases between them. CDR3 length: 16 amino acids. Germline assignment: CDR1 SGHRS and CDR2 YFSETQ. CDR3 DNA: TGCGCCAGCAGCTTGCGCGTGTCAGGGACCTACAATGAGCAGTTCTTC. Translated: CASSLRVSGTYNEQFF.

This chain connects TRBV4-1 to TRBJ2-3; 12 positions agree with TRBD2. The CDR3 contains 16 residues. The V gene end was trimmed by 5 bases and the J gene end by 5 bases; junction bases not matched to a gene: 8. In germline, CDR1 is MGHRA, CDR2 YSYEKL. The CDR3 sequence: CASSLELAGGIDTQYF. The CDR3 DNA reads TGCGCCAGCAGCTTAGAGCTAGCGGGAGGGATAGATACGCAGTATTTT.

This chain joins TRBV29-1 and TRBJ2-1; no clear D gene. This CDR3 has 13 amino acids. CDR1 is SQVTM and CDR2 is ANQGSEA in the germline V gene. Trimming removed 3 bases at V and 5 bases at J, with 11 bases between. This CDR3 is CSVDGRLNNEQFF. The CDR3 coding sequence is TGCAGCGTTGACGGCAGGCTAAACAATGAGCAGTTCTTC.

This chain connects TRBV28 to TRBJ2-7; D gene ambiguous. V was trimmed by 1 base and J by 1 base, leaving 11 bases between them. Germline V gene lookup returns CDR1 MDHEN and CDR2 SYDVKM. The length of the CDR3 is 15 residues. CDR3 sequence reads: CASSLSELASYEQYF. The CDR3 region has the DNA TGTGCCAGCAGTTTATCGGAGTTAGCTTCCTACGAGCAGTACTTC. The variable domain in full, with the rest retrieved from reference TRBV28 and TRBJ2-7, is DVKVTQSSRYLVKRTGEKVFLECVQDMDHENMFWYRQDPGLGLRLIYFSYDVKMKEKGDIPEGYSVSREKKERFSLILESASTNQTSMYLCASSLSELASYEQYFGPGTRLTVT.

The chain couples TRBV19 to TRBJ2-7, with D maybe TRBD2 (5 bases). Trimming pared 4 bases from V and 0 bases from J, leaving 16 bases between. Germline CDR1 reads LNHDA; CDR2 reads SQIVND (reference sequence). The CDR3 consists of 16 residues. The CDR3 loop is CASSTRGGARSYEQYF. The CDR3 DNA follows: TGTGCCAGTAGTACCCGTGGAGGCGCCCGCTCCTACGAGCAGTACTTC.

This chain links TRBV30 with TRBJ1-5, with TRBD1 matching 11 bases. Germline loops: CDR1 GTSNPN, CDR2 SVGIG (reference sequence). The CDR3 contains 16 residues. J lost 7 bases, V lost 1 base, and 9 bases had no gene match. DNA of the CDR3: TGTGCCTGGAGTGGCGGGACAGGGGGTCTCCGACAGCCCCAGCATTTT. Protein: CAWSGGTGGLRQPQHF.

The chain carries TRBV15 and TRBJ2-2, with 7 bases that match TRBD2. V dropped 0 bases and J dropped 3; count of bases not matched to a gene: 7. Germline CDR1 LNHNV, CDR2 YYDKDF (reference sequence). This CDR3 comprises 17 residues. CDR3 sequence: CATSRERWGRDTGELFF. The CDR3 DNA reads as TGTGCCACCAGCAGAGAACGATGGGGGAGGGACACCGGGGAGCTGTTTTTT.

This clone was picked up a small number of times. The V gene is TRBV2, the J gene TRBJ1-5; TRBD1 agrees at 8 bases. Germline V gives CDR1 SNHLY, CDR2 FYNNEI. V shed 5 bases and J 6 bases; nucleotides not matched to a gene: 6. This CDR3 is 14 amino acids long. CDR3 protein: CASSRQGRSQPQHF. The CDR3, as DNA: TGTGCCAGCAGTAGACAGGGGAGGAGTCAGCCCCAGCATTTT. The full variable domain, its missing parts supplied by reference TRBV2 and TRBJ1-5, is EPEVTQTPSHQVTQMGQEVILRCVPISNHLYFYWYRQILGQKVEFLVSFYNNEISEKSEIFDDQFSVERPDGSNFTLKIRSTKLEDSAMYFCASSRQGRSQPQHFGDGTRLSIL.